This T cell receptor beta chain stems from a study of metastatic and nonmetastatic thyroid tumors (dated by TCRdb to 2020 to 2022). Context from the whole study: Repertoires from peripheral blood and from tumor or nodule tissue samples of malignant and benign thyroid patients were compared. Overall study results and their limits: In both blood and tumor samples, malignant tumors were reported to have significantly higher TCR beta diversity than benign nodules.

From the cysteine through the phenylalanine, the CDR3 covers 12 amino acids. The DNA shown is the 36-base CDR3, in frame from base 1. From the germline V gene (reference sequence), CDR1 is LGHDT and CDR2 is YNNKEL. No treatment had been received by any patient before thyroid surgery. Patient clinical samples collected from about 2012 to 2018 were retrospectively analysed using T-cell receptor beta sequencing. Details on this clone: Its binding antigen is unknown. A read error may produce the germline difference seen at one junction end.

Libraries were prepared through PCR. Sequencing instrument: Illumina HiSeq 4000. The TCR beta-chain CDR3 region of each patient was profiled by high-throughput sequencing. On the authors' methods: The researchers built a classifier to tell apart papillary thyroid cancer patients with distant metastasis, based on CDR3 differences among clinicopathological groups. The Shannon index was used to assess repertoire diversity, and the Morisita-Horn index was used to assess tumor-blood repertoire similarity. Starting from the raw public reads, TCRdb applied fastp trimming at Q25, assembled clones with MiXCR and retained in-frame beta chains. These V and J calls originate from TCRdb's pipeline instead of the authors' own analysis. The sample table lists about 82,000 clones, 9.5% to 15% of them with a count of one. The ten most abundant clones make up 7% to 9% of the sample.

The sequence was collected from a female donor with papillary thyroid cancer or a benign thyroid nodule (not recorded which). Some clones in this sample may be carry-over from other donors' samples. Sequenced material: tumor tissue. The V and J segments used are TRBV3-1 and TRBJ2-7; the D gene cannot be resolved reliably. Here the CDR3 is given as CASSLDFGEQYF. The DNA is TGTGCCAGCAGCCTAGACTTTGGCGAGCAATACTTC.